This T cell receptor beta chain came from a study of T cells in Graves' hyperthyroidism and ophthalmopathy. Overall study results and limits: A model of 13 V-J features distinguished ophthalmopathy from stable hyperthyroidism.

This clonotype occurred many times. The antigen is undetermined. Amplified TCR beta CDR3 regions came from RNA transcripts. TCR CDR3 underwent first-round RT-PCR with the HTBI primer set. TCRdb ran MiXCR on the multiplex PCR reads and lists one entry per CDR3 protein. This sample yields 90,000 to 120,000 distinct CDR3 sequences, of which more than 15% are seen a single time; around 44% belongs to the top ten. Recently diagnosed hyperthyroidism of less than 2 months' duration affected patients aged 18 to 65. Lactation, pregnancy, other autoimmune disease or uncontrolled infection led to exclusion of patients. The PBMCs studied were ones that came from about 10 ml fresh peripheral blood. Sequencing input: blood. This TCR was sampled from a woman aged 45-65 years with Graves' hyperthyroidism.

The CDR3 DNA sequence: TGTGCCAGCAGTTTCGAGTATACGCAGTATTTT. Protein sequence: CASSFEYTQYF. The chain links TRBV12-3 or TRBV12-4 to TRBJ2-3; D call uncertain. V lost 3 bases and J 7 bases, leaving 5 bases between the germline ends. The CDR3 spans 11 residues.